The entry that follows covers one TCR beta chain sequence. In the original workflow: Nucleated cell counts were estimated from reference gene primer amplification. TCRdb keeps only in-frame clones here, not all; method: immunoSEQ multiplex PCR. V and J calls and clone size follow that table, whereas D and trimming were derived from the DNA. The sample carries about 240,000 clones, roughly 90% recorded once. The sample comes from a study of blood T cell repertoires in COVID-19. Study-wide context: Collection of acute and convalescent COVID-19 samples took place in the United States, Italy and Spain. PBMCs, B-cell-depleted T cells, or T cells provided the cDNA or gDNA that made up the material.

The TCR was taken from a man between 60 and 75 years old who had recovered from COVID-19. Sequenced material: peripheral blood.

CDR3: CASSERTGYYEQYV. CDR3 DNA: TGTGCCAGCAGTGAGCGGACAGGCTACTACGAGCAGTACGTC. V gene TRBV6-1 combines with J gene TRBJ2-7; 7 nucleotides align to TRBD1. The V and J ends lost 3 bases and 3 bases, in that order; junction bases with no gene match: 5. The germline V gene encodes CDR1 MNHNS and CDR2 SASEGT. The CDR3 runs to 14 residues.